The 26 T cell receptor beta chains below all came from one sample that was sequenced in a study of blood T cell repertoires in COVID-19. TCRdb's copy holds only in-frame clones and misses some; the assay was immunoSEQ multiplex PCR. Of 350,000 to 500,000 clones detected, about 88% appear once; the ten largest clones hold roughly 1.4%. Sequencing input: PBMCs or T cells enriched from blood (not recorded which). The receptors stem from a woman aged 18-29 years who had been exposed to COVID-19.

CDR3: CASSPRQGAGGYTF. CDR3 bases: TGTGCCAGTAGTCCCCGACAGGGGGCGGGTGGCTACACCTTC. The chain combines TRBV19 with TRBJ1-2; 10 bases are shared with TRBD1. The trim removed 5 bases at V and 7 bases at J, leaving 7 bases unmatched. The length of the CDR3 is 14 residues. Germline V CDR1 and CDR2: LNHDA, SQIVND (reference sequence).

This sequence joins TRBV7-6 and TRBJ1-3, with TRBD1 as a possible D gene (5 bases). V lost 1 base, J lost 0 bases, and 7 bases lay in between. Germline V gene sequence: CDR1 SGHVS, CDR2 FNYEAQ. The CDR3 extends over 15 amino acids. The CDR3 DNA follows: TGTGCCAGCAGCTTAGACAGGAACTCTGGAAACACCATATATTTT. Its translation is CASSLDRNSGNTIYF.

The rearrangement joins TRBV4-1 to TRBJ1-5; 8 bases fit TRBD1. The V gene end was trimmed by 4 bases and the J gene end by 1 base; junction bases not matched to a gene: 3. Germline V gives CDR1 MGHRA, CDR2 YSYEKL. This CDR3 has 15 amino acids. The CDR3 spells CASSLDRVSNQPQHF. CDR3 DNA: TGCGCCAGCAGCCTGGACAGGGTCAGCAATCAGCCCCAGCATTTT.

The rearrangement joins TRBV29-1 to TRBJ2-7; tentatively, D is TRBD2 (6 bases). CDR1 and CDR2 from the germline V gene are SQVTM and ANQGSEA. Trimming left V 0 bases short and J 9 bases short, with 15 bases between. The CDR3 runs 13 residues. CDR3 bases: TGCAGCGTTGAAGATCAGAAAGGGCGGGGGCAGTACTTC. Protein sequence: CSVEDQKGRGQYF.

The J gene is TRBJ2-1, the V gene TRBV4-2; the match to TRBD2 covers 7 bases. J was trimmed by 10 bases and V by 2 bases; bases with no gene match: 8. The CDR3 runs to 14 residues. Germline CDR1 is LGHNA and CDR2 is YNFKEQ. The CDR3 DNA is TGTGCCAGCAGCCAACTATTGGGGCGGGAGGAGCAGTTCTTC. This encodes CASSQLLGREEQFF.

In its sample, this clone was seen once. The chain is built from TRBV5-1 and TRBJ2-3; 10 positions agree with TRBD2. The CDR3 loop spans 15 amino acids. The trim removed 1 base at V and 4 bases at J, leaving 3 bases unmatched. Per germline, CDR1 SGHRS and CDR2 YFSETQ. DNA for the CDR3: TGCGCCAGCAGCTTGAGCGGGGGGGACGCAGATACGCAGTATTTT. Its protein is CASSLSGGDADTQYF.

The chain carries TRBV7-9 and TRBJ2-5; TRBD1 matches 7 bases. This CDR3 has 12 residues. Germline V gene sequence: CDR1 SEHNR, CDR2 FQNEAQ (reference sequence). The CDR3 loop reads CAPQGPQETQYF. As DNA, the CDR3 is TGTGCTCCACAGGGGCCCCAAGAGACCCAGTACTTC.

The chain uses TRBV9 and TRBJ1-1; D gene unclear. CDR3 size: 14 residues. V shed 2 bases and J shed 5 bases, with 13 bases lying between them. CDR1 SGDLS and CDR2 YYNGEE come from the germline V gene. The chain's CDR3 is CASSVATRGTEAFF. The DNA of the CDR3 is TGTGCCAGCAGCGTCGCGACCAGAGGTACTGAAGCTTTCTTT.

V and J are TRBV27 and TRBJ2-3, with D perhaps TRBD2 (6 bases). Germline V gives CDR1 MNHEY, CDR2 SMNVEV (reference sequence). V lost 5 bases and J lost 2, with 14 bases in between. This CDR3 is built from 15 residues. CDR3 DNA: TGTGCCAGCAGTCCCCCTCCGCGGGACACAGATACGCAGTATTTT. Encoded protein: CASSPPPRDTDTQYF.

The chain employs TRBV7-9 and TRBJ2-7; tentative D call: TRBD1 (6 bases). The V gene lost 0 bases and the J gene lost 3 bases, with 15 bases spanning the gap. Germline CDR1 is SEHNR and CDR2 is FQNEAQ (reference sequence). This CDR3 contains 16 residues. The CDR3 sequence is CASSLAYRDVNYEQYF. The CDR3 bases are TGTGCCAGCAGCTTAGCCTACAGGGACGTAAACTACGAGCAGTACTTC.

The V gene is TRBV3-1 (or the pseudogene TRBV3-2), the J gene TRBJ1-2; D is perhaps TRBD1 (5 bases). This CDR3 contains 16 residues. Germline CDR1 reads LGHDT; CDR2 reads YNNKEL (reference sequence). V lost 6 bases and J 8 bases, leaving 25 bases between the germline ends. DNA of the CDR3: TGTGCCAGCAGGAACAACCCCCCCGGGGGGACCTCGGGCTACACCTTC. Protein: CASRNNPPGGTSGYTF.

This clone has just one count. V and J are TRBV4-1 and TRBJ1-2; 8 nucleotides align to TRBD1. The ends lost 8 bases at V and 2 bases at J; junction bases unmatched: 13. Germline CDR1 reads MGHRA; CDR2 reads YSYEKL. CDR3 length: 16 amino acids. CDR3 protein: CASLPVQDRENYGYTF. For the CDR3, the DNA is TGCGCCAGCCTACCCGTCCAGGACAGGGAGAACTATGGCTACACCTTC.

The chain has TRBV24-1 and TRBJ1-2; the D gene is possibly TRBD1 (5 bases). Germline V gene lookup returns CDR1 KGHDR and CDR2 SFDVKD. This CDR3 has 15 residues. The V end was cut by 3 bases, the J end by 0 bases, with 10 bases between. The CDR3 DNA reads as TGTGCCACCAGTGATGGGGCAGCTACTAACTATGGCTACACCTTC. Translating it yields CATSDGAATNYGYTF.

This clone turned up a few times. The rearrangement uses TRBV15 and TRBJ1-6; D gene uncertain. In germline, CDR1 is LNHNV, CDR2 YYDKDF (reference sequence). V dropped 0 bases and J dropped 4 bases, with 7 bases sitting between them. This CDR3 contains 15 residues. In DNA form, the CDR3 reads TGTGCCACCAGCAGAGATGTACAGTATAATTCACCCCTCCACTTT. It is translated as CATSRDVQYNSPLHF. Based on the CDR3 plus reference TRBV15 and TRBJ1-6, the full variable domain is DAMVIQNPRYQVTQFGKPVTLSCSQTLNHNVMYWYQQKSSQAPKLLFHYYDKDFNNEADTPDNFQSRRPNTSFCFLDIRSPGLGDTAMYLCATSRDVQYNSPLHFGNGTRLTVT.

V gene TRBV6-1 combines with J gene TRBJ1-2, with 7 bases matching TRBD1. Germline trimming cut 4 bases from V and 3 bases from J; bases unmatched to any gene: 5. From germline, CDR1 is MNHNS and CDR2 SASEGT. The CDR3 length is 14 residues. In DNA, the CDR3 is TGTGCCAGCAGTGGAGAAGACAGGGACTATGGCTACACCTTC. It is translated as CASSGEDRDYGYTF.

This rearrangement joins TRBV18 to TRBJ2-7, with TRBD1 matching 8 bases. The CDR3 is made up of 16 amino acids. V lost 0 bases and J lost 3; bases outside the gene matches: 7. Germline values: CDR1 KGHSH, CDR2 LQKENI. The CDR3 loop is CASSPPDRATIYEQYF. DNA for the CDR3: TGTGCCAGCTCACCACCGGACAGGGCGACGATCTACGAGCAGTACTTC.

The rearrangement links TRBV10-2 to TRBJ1-5; a possible D gene is TRBD1 (5 bases). The ends were cut back, 2 bases at V and 1 base at J, with 12 bases in the middle. The CDR3 extends over 16 amino acids. Germline values: CDR1 WSHSY, CDR2 SAAADI. The CDR3 nucleotides are TGCGCCAGCAGTGAGCAGGGAAGGGTGAGCAATCAGCCCCAGCATTTT. This translates into CASSEQGRVSNQPQHF.

This clone has a single count. The chain combines TRBV5-5 with TRBJ2-2; 9 bases are shared with TRBD2. The V gene's germline CDR1 is SGHKS and CDR2 YYEKEE (reference sequence). The CDR3 contains 15 residues. Trimming took 3 bases from V and 6 from J; bases not matched to a gene: 6. The DNA of the CDR3 is TGTGCCAGCAGCTGGGCAGCGGGGGGCTCCGGGGAGCTGTTTTTT. This encodes CASSWAAGGSGELFF.

The chain has TRBV5-1 and TRBJ2-7, with TRBD1 matching over 7 bases. V shed 7 bases, J shed 0 bases, and the junction held 7 bases outside the gene matches. The CDR3 spans 14 residues. Per the germline V gene, CDR1 is SGHRS and CDR2 is YFSETQ. CDR3 DNA: TGCGCCAGCGAACCAGGGACAGACTCCTACGAGCAGTACTTC. Translating it yields CASEPGTDSYEQYF.

The rearrangement joins TRBV7-8 to TRBJ1-1; maybe TRBD1 (6 bases). V lost 1 base to trimming and J lost 6 bases, with 18 bases between them. Germline CDR1 reads SGHVS; CDR2 reads FQNEAQ. The CDR3 spans 16 residues. CDR3 residues: CASSLGGGGPASEAFF. CDR3 nucleotides: TGTGCCAGCAGCTTAGGAGGGGGTGGGCCGGCGTCTGAAGCTTTCTTT.

This clone has more than one count but fewer than ten. At one end, the junction sequence differs from germline, possibly due to a read error. The J gene is TRBJ2-3, the V gene TRBV25-1; the D gene is possibly TRBD2 (6 bases). Looked up from germline, CDR1 is MGHDK and CDR2 is SYGVNS. This CDR3 is built from 15 residues. Here the CDR3 DNA reads TGTGCCAGCAGTGAAGCGGGGACTGGCACACATACGCAGTATTTT. Its protein is CASSEAGTGTHTQYF.

This clone was recorded only once. The chain joins TRBV5-6 to TRBJ2-1, with D perhaps matching TRBD2 (5 bases). This CDR3 is built from 15 residues. The V gene lost 0 bases and the J gene lost 0 bases, with 7 bases spanning the gap. Germline lookup yields CDR1 SGHDT and CDR2 YYEEEE. CDR3: CASSLGAGSYNEQFF. CDR3 nucleotides: TGTGCCAGCAGCTTGGGGGCGGGCTCCTACAATGAGCAGTTCTTC.

This clone has more than one count but fewer than ten. The gene calls are TRBV7-9 and TRBJ1-5; weak D call: TRBD1 (6 bases). The CDR3 runs to 18 residues. Germline assignment: CDR1 SEHNR and CDR2 FQNEAQ (reference sequence). The V end lost 2 bases, the J end lost 2 bases, and 19 bases lay between the germline ends. CDR3 nucleotides: TGTGCCAGCAGCTTATTATGGCAGGGGAAGAGCGGCAATCAGCCCCAGCATTTT. Residues: CASSLLWQGKSGNQPQHF.

This clone was seen only a few times. V is TRBV4-3 and J is TRBJ2-6, with D hard to call. Germline CDR1 is LGHNA and CDR2 is YSLEER. The CDR3 length is 16 residues. Trimming took 2 bases from V and 0 from J, leaving 8 bases between them. The CDR3 here is CASSQSVFSGANVLTF. Here the CDR3 DNA reads TGCGCCAGCAGCCAAAGCGTGTTCTCTGGGGCCAACGTCCTGACTTTC.

This rearrangement joins TRBV7-9 to TRBJ2-1, with unresolved D. Looked up from germline, CDR1 is SEHNR and CDR2 is FQNEAQ (reference sequence). V shed 6 bases and J shed 10 bases, with 10 bases lying between them. The CDR3 loop spans 11 amino acids. CDR3 DNA sequence: TGTGCCAGCAGTTTACCCCGGGAGCAGTTCTTC. Protein product: CASSLPREQFF.

This clone was seen once. The V and J genes are TRBV9 and TRBJ1-4; no reliable D call. Germline V gives CDR1 SGDLS, CDR2 YYNGEE. Between the trimmed V and J ends, which lost 1 base and 6 bases, there was a span of 13 bases. This CDR3 spans 15 amino acids. As DNA, the CDR3 is TGTGCCAGCAGCGTATACCCCGGCGGGGATGAAAAACTGTTTTTT. It specifies CASSVYPGGDEKLFF.